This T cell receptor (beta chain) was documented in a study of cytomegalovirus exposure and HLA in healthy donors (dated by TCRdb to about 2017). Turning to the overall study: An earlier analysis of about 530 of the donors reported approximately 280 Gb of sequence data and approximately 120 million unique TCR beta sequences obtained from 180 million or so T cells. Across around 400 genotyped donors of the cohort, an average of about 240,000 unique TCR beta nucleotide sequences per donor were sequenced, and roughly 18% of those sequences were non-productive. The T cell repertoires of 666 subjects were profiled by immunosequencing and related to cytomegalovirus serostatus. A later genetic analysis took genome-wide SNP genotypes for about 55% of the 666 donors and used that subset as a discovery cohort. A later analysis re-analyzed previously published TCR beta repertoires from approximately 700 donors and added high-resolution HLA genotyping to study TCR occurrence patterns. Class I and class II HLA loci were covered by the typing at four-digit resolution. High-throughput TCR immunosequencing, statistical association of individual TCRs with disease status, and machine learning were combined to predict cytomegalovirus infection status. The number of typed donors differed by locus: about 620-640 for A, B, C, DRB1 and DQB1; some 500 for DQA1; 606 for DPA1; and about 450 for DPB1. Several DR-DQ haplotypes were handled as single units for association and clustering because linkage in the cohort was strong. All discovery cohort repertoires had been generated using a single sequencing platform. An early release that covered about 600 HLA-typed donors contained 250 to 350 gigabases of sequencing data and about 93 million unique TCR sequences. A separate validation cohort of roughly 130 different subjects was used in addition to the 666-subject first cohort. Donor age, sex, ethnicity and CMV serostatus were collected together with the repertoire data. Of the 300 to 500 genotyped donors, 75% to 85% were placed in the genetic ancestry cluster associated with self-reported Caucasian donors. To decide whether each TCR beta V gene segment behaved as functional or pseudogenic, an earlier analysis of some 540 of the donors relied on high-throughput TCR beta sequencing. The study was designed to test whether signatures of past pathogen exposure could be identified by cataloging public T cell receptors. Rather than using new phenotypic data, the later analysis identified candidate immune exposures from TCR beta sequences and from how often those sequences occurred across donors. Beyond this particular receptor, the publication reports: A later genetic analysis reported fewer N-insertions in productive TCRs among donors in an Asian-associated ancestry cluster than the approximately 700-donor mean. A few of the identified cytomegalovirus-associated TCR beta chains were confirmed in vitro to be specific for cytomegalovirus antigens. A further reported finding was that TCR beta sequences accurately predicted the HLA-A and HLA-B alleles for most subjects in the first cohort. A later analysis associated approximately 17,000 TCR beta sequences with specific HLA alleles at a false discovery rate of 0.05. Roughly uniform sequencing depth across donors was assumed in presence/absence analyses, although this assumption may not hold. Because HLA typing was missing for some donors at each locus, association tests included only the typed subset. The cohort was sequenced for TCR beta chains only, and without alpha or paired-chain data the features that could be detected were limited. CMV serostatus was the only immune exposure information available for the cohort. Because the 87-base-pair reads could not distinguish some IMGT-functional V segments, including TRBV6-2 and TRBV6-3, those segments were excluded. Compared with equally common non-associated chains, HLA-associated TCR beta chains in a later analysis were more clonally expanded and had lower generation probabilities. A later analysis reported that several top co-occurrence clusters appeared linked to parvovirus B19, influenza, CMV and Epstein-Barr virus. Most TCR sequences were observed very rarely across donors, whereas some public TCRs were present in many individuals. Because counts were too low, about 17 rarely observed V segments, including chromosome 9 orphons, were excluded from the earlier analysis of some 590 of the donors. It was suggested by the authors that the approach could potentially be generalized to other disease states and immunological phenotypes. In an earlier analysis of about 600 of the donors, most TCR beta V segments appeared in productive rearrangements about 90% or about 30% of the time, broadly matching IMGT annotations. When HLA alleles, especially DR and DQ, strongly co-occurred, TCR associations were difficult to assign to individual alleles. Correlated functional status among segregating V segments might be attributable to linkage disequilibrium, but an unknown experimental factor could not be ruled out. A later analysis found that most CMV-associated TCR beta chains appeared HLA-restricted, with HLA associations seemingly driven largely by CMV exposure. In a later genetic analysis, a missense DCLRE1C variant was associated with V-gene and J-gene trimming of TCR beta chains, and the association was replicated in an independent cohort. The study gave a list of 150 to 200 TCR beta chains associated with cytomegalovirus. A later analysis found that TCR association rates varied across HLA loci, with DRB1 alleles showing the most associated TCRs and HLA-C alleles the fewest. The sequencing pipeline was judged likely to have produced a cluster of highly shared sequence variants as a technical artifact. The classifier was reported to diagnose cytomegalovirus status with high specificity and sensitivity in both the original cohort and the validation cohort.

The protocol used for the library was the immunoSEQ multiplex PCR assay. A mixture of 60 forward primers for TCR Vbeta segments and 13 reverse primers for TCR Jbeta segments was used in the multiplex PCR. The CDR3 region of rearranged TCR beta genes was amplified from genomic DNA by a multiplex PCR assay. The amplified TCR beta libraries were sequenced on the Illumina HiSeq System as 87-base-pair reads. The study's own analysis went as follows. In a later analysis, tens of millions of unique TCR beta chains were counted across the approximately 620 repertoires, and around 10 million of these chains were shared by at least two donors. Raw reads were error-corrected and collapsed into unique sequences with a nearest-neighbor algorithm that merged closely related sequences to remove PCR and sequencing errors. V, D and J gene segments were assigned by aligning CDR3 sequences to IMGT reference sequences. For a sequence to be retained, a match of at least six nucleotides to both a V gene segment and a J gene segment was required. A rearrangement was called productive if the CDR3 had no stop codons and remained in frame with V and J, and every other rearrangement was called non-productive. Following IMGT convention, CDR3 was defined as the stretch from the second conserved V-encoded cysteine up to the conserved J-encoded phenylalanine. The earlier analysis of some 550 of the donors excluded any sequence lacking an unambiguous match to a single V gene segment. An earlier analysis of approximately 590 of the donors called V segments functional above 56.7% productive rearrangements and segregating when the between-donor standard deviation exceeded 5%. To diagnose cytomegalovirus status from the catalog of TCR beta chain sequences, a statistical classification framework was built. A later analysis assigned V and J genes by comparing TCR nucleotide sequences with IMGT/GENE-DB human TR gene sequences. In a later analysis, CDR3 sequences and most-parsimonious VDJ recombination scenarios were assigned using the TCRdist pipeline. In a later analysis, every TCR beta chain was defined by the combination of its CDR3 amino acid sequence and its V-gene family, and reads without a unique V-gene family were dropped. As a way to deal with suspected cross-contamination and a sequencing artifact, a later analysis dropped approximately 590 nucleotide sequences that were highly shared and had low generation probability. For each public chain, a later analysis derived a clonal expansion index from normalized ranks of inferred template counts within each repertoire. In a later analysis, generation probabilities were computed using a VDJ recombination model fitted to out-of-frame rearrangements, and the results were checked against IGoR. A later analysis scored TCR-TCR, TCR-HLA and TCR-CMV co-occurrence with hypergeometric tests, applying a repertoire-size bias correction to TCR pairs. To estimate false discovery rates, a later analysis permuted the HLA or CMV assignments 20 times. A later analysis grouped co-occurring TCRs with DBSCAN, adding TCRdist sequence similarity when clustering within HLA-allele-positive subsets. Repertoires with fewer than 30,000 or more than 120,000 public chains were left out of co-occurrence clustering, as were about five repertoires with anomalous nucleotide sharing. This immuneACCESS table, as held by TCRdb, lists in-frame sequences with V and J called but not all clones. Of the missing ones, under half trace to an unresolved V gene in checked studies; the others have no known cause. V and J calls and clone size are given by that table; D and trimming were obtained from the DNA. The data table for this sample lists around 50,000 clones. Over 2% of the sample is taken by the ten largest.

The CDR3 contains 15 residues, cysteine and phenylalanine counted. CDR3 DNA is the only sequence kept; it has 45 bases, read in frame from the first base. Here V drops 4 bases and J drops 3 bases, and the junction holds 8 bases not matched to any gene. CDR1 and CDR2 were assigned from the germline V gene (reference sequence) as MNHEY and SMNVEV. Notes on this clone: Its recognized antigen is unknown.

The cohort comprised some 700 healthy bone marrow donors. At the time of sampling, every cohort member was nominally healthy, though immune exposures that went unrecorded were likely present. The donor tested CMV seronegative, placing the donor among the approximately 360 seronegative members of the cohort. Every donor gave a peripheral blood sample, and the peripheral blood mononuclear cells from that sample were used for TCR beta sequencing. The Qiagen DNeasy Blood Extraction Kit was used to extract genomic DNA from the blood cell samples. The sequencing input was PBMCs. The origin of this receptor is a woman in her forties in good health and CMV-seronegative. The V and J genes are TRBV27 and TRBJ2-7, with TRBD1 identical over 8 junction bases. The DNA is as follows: TGTGCCAGCAGTTCTCTTGGACAGGGTAACTACGAGCAGTACTTC. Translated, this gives CASSSLGQGNYEQYF.